Shown below are 27 T cell receptor beta chains from a single sample sequenced in a study of identical twins. TCRdb re-called the 5' RACE reads through MiXCR, storing one row per CDR3 protein. The sample shows about 730,000 distinct CDR3 sequences, over 20% of them seen only once. This sample was also put to use in a study of T cells expressing NK-cell markers.

Sequencing used PBMCs. All receptors come from a woman aged 18-29 years in good health.

This chain's CDR3 is CSALLRDRAYNEQFF. The CDR3 region has the DNA TGCAGTGCCCTCCTCCGGGACAGGGCTTACAATGAGCAGTTCTTC. The chain links TRBV20-1 to TRBJ2-1, with 9 nucleotides matching TRBD1. Germline values: CDR1 DFQATT, CDR2 SNEGSKA (reference sequence). V was pared by 6 bases and J by 4 bases, with 10 bases of the junction left unmatched. This CDR3 has 15 amino acids.

The chain uses TRBV7-6 and TRBJ2-3; D might be TRBD2 (5 bases). The V gene's germline CDR1 is SGHVS and CDR2 FNYEAQ. V was cut by 7 bases and J by 8 bases, with 25 bases left in between. The CDR3 consists of 16 residues. In DNA form, the CDR3 reads TGTGCCAGCACCTTCGGCAGCGGAGGAGGTCTGAGTACGCAGTATTTT. Its protein product is CASTFGSGGGLSTQYF.

This clonotype was seen many times. The chain has TRBV3-1 and TRBJ2-1, with 8 bases lining up with TRBD2. The V gene end was trimmed by 4 bases and the J gene end by 5 bases; junction bases not matched to a gene: 1. Germline CDR1 LGHDT, CDR2 YNNKEL (reference sequence). CDR3 length equals 13 residues. This CDR3 reads CASSPGLDNEQFF. The CDR3 region has the DNA TGTGCCAGCAGCCCGGGACTAGACAATGAGCAGTTCTTC.

The sample holds a few counts of this clonotype. The chain employs TRBV25-1 and TRBJ2-7; the D call may be TRBD1 or TRBD2 (5 bases each). The V end was cut by 6 bases, the J end by 5 bases, with 17 bases between. Germline V lookup: CDR1 MGHDK, CDR2 SYGVNS. The CDR3 runs to 14 residues. The CDR3 is CASREGTYRHEQYF. CDR3 bases: TGTGCCAGCAGGGAAGGGACCTATCGGCACGAGCAGTACTTC.

This clonotype was seen a few times. This chain uses TRBV20-1 with TRBJ2-1, with 7 bases matching TRBD2. The CDR3 consists of 15 residues. Germline CDR1 is DFQATT and CDR2 is SNEGSKA (reference sequence). With V trimmed by 1 base and J by 5 bases, 8 bases remained unmatched. The CDR3 region has the DNA TGCAGTGCTAGAGGCGGTAGCGGGCCTAACAATGAGCAGTTCTTC. This codes for CSARGGSGPNNEQFF.

This clonotype was recorded many times. The chain has TRBV24-1 and TRBJ1-5; maybe TRBD1 (6 bases). Germline V gene lookup returns CDR1 KGHDR and CDR2 SFDVKD. The CDR3 loop spans 14 amino acids. V was shortened by 9 bases and J by 4 bases, with 15 bases between the two germline ends. Here the CDR3 reads CATRNTGQNQPQHF. The CDR3 DNA sequence: TGTGCCACCCGTAATACCGGACAGAATCAGCCCCAGCATTTT.

The rearrangement joins TRBV12-3 or TRBV12-4 to TRBJ1-5; D is unclear. Trimming stripped 1 base from V and 11 bases from J, with 9 bases between. CDR3 length: 12 amino acids. CDR3 amino acids: CASSLVMGTQHF. The DNA of the CDR3 is TGTGCCAGCAGTTTAGTTATGGGGACCCAGCATTTT.

Ten or more counts support this clonotype. The V and J genes are TRBV5-1 and TRBJ1-1, with TRBD1 identical over 10 bases. V shed 5 bases and J 3 bases; nucleotides not matched to a gene: 7. The CDR3 runs to 15 residues. CDR1 and CDR2 (germline): SGHRS, YFSETQ. CDR3 bases: TGCGCCAGCAGTTCGACCGGGACAGGGGACACTGAAGCTTTCTTT. Protein sequence: CASSSTGTGDTEAFF.

This clonotype was seen at least ten times. V gene TRBV12-3 or TRBV12-4 combines with J gene TRBJ2-5; 9 bases are shared with TRBD1. The V gene end was trimmed by 5 bases and the J gene end by 5 bases; junction bases not matched to a gene: 12. The CDR3 is 16 residues long. The CDR3 bases are TGTGCCAGCAGTCCGGGACAGGGTGGTGTAACGGAGACCCAGTACTTC. Protein product: CASSPGQGGVTETQYF.

The chain joins TRBV20-1 to TRBJ1-1; D is unclear. This CDR3 comprises 14 residues. Germline V gene lookup returns CDR1 DFQATT and CDR2 SNEGSKA (reference sequence). V was cut by 7 bases and J by 1 base, with 16 bases left in between. The CDR3 protein is CSGPLGDKNTEAFF. The CDR3, as DNA: TGCAGTGGACCCCTCGGGGATAAGAACACTGAAGCTTTCTTT.

The chain couples TRBV7-2 to TRBJ2-1; D not resolved. CDR3 length: 13 residues. CDR1 and CDR2 (germline): SGHTA, FQGNSA. Trimming took 5 bases from V and 4 from J, leaving 9 bases between them. The DNA for the CDR3 is TGTGCCAGCAGCGGAAGCCCTTACAATGAGCAGTTCTTC. As protein: CASSGSPYNEQFF. Full variable domain (rest looked up from reference TRBV7-2 and TRBJ2-1): GAGVSQSPSNKVTEKGKDVELRCDPISGHTALYWYRQSLGQGLEFLIYFQGNSAPDKSGLPSDRFSAERTGGSVSTLTIQRTQQEDSAVYLCASSGSPYNEQFFGPGTRLTVL.

This clonotype came up a few times. CDR3 residues: CASMGGHPKSSYNEQFF. The CDR3 coding sequence is TGCGCCAGCATGGGGGGGCATCCCAAAAGCTCCTACAATGAGCAGTTCTTC. The genes are TRBV5-1 and TRBJ2-1, with D maybe TRBD2 (7 bases). This CDR3 has 17 residues. CDR1 is SGHRS, CDR2 YFSETQ, per germline. V was shortened by 6 bases and J by 0 bases, with 19 bases between the two germline ends.

This clonotype has a handful of counts. The rearrangement links TRBV6-2 or TRBV6-3 to TRBJ2-7; D is undetermined. Germline values: CDR1 MNHEY, CDR2 SVGEGT. With 6 bases removed from V and 2 bases from J, the gap between germline ends came to 8 bases. The CDR3 totals 12 residues. CDR3 bases: TGTGCCAGCAGCGTTTGGGCCTACGAGCAGTACTTC. It specifies CASSVWAYEQYF.

The rearrangement uses TRBV10-3 and TRBJ2-7, with a tentative D call TRBD2 (5 bases). Germline V CDR1 and CDR2: ENHRY, SYGVKD. Trimming took off 8 bases at V and 7 bases at J, with 18 bases between the two ends. CDR3 length: 13 amino acids. CDR3 region: CAIATGKTGEQYF. The CDR3 bases are TGTGCCATCGCAACCGGGAAAACGGGGGAGCAGTACTTC.

In its sample, this clonotype was seen a few times. This sequence joins TRBV29-1 and TRBJ2-7; TRBD1 matches 12 bases. Trimming removed 6 bases from V and 11 bases from J; junction bases left unmatched: 14. CDR3 size: 14 residues. Germline CDR1 is SQVTM and CDR2 is ANQGSEA. CDR3 in amino acids: CSVSDPGQGAKEYF. CDR3 nucleotide sequence: TGCAGCGTCTCCGACCCGGGACAGGGGGCGAAGGAGTACTTC.

This clonotype was counted between two and nine times. The rearrangement joins TRBV6-5 to TRBJ2-5, with D perhaps TRBD2 (7 bases). V was trimmed by 0 bases and J by 7 bases, leaving 12 bases between them. Per the germline V gene, CDR1 is MNHEY and CDR2 is SVGAGI. The CDR3 consists of 14 residues. The CDR3 sequence is CASSYSQGGGTQYF. CDR3 DNA: TGTGCCAGCAGTTACTCGCAGGGAGGGGGGACCCAGTACTTC.

This clonotype appeared a few times. The chain recombines TRBV5-1 with TRBJ2-5, with D unclear. This CDR3 spans 12 amino acids. The V and J ends lost 4 bases and 4 bases respectively, with 8 bases between them. Germline V CDR1 and CDR2: SGHRS, YFSETQ. In DNA form, the CDR3 reads TGCGCCAGCAGCCCGGAAACAGAGACCCAGTACTTC. It is translated as CASSPETETQYF.

This clonotype was recorded a few times. V usage is TRBV10-3 and J usage is TRBJ2-7, with TRBD2 as a possible D gene (6 bases). Germline V gene data show CDR1 as ENHRY and CDR2 as SYGVKD. This CDR3 has 13 amino acids. V was cut by 11 bases and J by 5 bases, with 19 bases left in between. This chain's CDR3 is CAVKTGDRDEQYF. In DNA, the CDR3 is TGTGCCGTCAAGACGGGAGACCGCGACGAGCAGTACTTC.

This sequence joins TRBV9 and TRBJ2-7; 7 bases line up with TRBD2. Germline loops: CDR1 SGDLS, CDR2 YYNGEE. Trimming cost V 0 bases and J 6 bases; bases outside gene matches: 9. This CDR3 comprises 15 residues. The CDR3 DNA is TGTGCCAGCAGCGTAGGGGGGACTACTAAAGGCGAGCAGTACTTC. It is translated as CASSVGGTTKGEQYF. The complete variable domain, with remaining parts taken from reference TRBV9 and TRBJ2-7, reads DSGVTQTPKHLITATGQRVTLRCSPRSGDLSVYWYQQSLDQGLQFLIQYYNGEERAKGNILERFSAQQFPDLHSELNLSSLELGDSALYFCASSVGGTTKGEQYFGPGTRLTVT.

V usage is TRBV20-1 and J usage is TRBJ2-1, with TRBD2 matching over 12 bases. The CDR3 extends over 22 amino acids. Per the germline V gene, CDR1 is DFQATT and CDR2 is SNEGSKA (reference sequence). Trimming took 3 bases from V and 2 from J; bases not matched to a gene: 23. CDR3 sequence (DNA): TGCAGTGCTAGGGGAGCCGGGACTAGCGGGCCCCAAGGGAAAAGGACCTACAATGAGCAGTTCTTC. Protein: CSARGAGTSGPQGKRTYNEQFF.

The rearrangement uses TRBV20-1 and TRBJ2-1; 10 bases map to TRBD2. Losses at the gene ends were 6 bases for V and 6 bases for J; bases not matched to a gene: 8. This CDR3 comprises 14 residues. CDR1 and CDR2 from the germline V gene are DFQATT and SNEGSKA (reference sequence). The chain's CDR3 is CSAPSGRVANEQFF. CDR3 nucleotides: TGCAGTGCCCCCAGCGGGAGGGTGGCCAATGAGCAGTTCTTC.

This clonotype was seen a handful of times. J is TRBJ1-5 and V is TRBV6-5; the D gene is possibly TRBD1 (5 bases). The germline V and J ends were trimmed by 5 bases and 7 bases, with 12 bases remaining between them. Germline V gives CDR1 MNHEY, CDR2 SVGAGI. This CDR3 spans 13 amino acids. The CDR3 region is CASSVLGDQPQHF. The CDR3, as DNA: TGTGCCAGCAGTGTACTCGGGGACCAGCCCCAGCATTTT.

This chain connects TRBV20-1 to TRBJ2-7, with 7 bases fitting TRBD1. The junction had 5 bases not matched to a gene; V was cut back by 3 bases and J by 0 bases. CDR3 length: 14 amino acids. Germline V gene data show CDR1 as DFQATT and CDR2 as SNEGSKA (reference sequence). In DNA, the CDR3 is TGCAGTGCTAGGGGGGACAGCCCCTCCTACGAGCAGTACTTC. This encodes CSARGDSPSYEQYF.

In this sample, this clonotype turned up a few times. This chain connects TRBV20-1 to TRBJ2-5; tentatively, D is TRBD1 or TRBD2 (5 bases each). Germline lookup yields CDR1 DFQATT and CDR2 SNEGSKA (reference sequence). Trimming stripped 4 bases from V and 7 bases from J, with 19 bases between. CDR3 length equals 14 residues. CDR3 DNA sequence: TGCAGTGCTATAAGAGGGGACCCCGATTGGACCCAGTACTTC. Encoded protein: CSAIRGDPDWTQYF.

This clonotype has only a few counts. The chain links TRBV12-3 or TRBV12-4 to TRBJ2-1, with no clear D. The CDR3 length is 17 residues. V lost 6 bases and J lost 0, with 18 bases in between. The CDR3 spells CASSPRLELRSYNEQFF. The CDR3, as DNA: TGTGCCAGCAGCCCAAGACTCGAACTTCGCTCCTACAATGAGCAGTTCTTC.

V usage is TRBV5-5 and J usage is TRBJ2-1; 7 bases are shared with TRBD2. After removal of 4 bases from V and 5 bases from J, the junction contained 3 bases not matched to a gene. The CDR3 covers 13 residues. Germline CDR1 reads SGHKS; CDR2 reads YYEKEE (reference sequence). CDR3 sequence: CASSRAGNNEQFF. CDR3 DNA: TGTGCCAGCAGCCGAGCGGGGAACAATGAGCAGTTCTTC.

The J gene is TRBJ1-1, the V gene TRBV10-3; unclear D gene. This CDR3 contains 11 residues. The ends were cut back, 5 bases at V and 10 bases at J, with 11 bases in the middle. Germline V lookup: CDR1 ENHRY, CDR2 SYGVKD. The CDR3 DNA is TGTGCCATCAGTCAAAGCTACGGAGCTTTCTTT. Residues: CAISQSYGAFF.